This TCR beta chain was captured in a study of OX40 agonist ivuxolimab in advanced cancers. CDR1 MNHNY and CDR2 SVGAGI come from the germline V gene (reference sequence). The CDR3 totals 15 residues. Germline trimming cut 6 bases from V and 2 bases from J; bases unmatched to any gene: 10. On this clone itself: Its antigen is as yet unknown.

If patients had autoimmune disease history or systemic immunosuppression, they were excluded. Overall study findings and caveats: Relative to CD4+ cells, CD8+ T cells on average had more expanded clones.

Sequenced by immunoSEQ multiplex PCR; TCRdb stores in-frame clones only, minus some. Counted here are around 80,000 clones, about 88% occurring once; the ten biggest clones make up roughly 0.7%. The receptor was isolated from an adult with an advanced solid tumor such as melanoma, head and neck, liver or kidney cancer. The chain is built from TRBV6-6 and TRBJ2-7; 7 bases map to TRBD2. Sequenced material: CD4+ or CD8+ T cells sorted from blood, taken in a trial of the OX40 agonist ivuxolimab. CDR3 DNA: TGTGCCAGCAGCTACGGGGGGACTGCAACCTACGAGCAGTACTTC. Translating it yields CASSYGGTATYEQYF.